This entry lists 10 T cell receptor beta chains sequenced from one sample in a study of T cells in Graves' hyperthyroidism and ophthalmopathy. There were TCR beta CDR3 regions amplified from RNA transcripts. The HTBI primer set drove a first-round RT-PCR of the TCR CDR3. From the multiplex PCR reads, TCRdb called clonotypes with MiXCR, one entry per CDR3 protein. Seen here are a few hundred thousand distinct CDR3 sequences, roughly 20% observed once, and the top ten hold about 25%. Source material: blood. The receptors were sampled from a man between 18 and 29 years old with Graves' hyperthyroidism.

This clonotype occurred many times. This chain connects TRBV6-1 to TRBJ1-6, with 8 positions matching TRBD1. Germline V gene data show CDR1 as MNHNS and CDR2 as SASEGT. J gave up 8 bases and V 1 base, and 1 base lay outside the gene matches. CDR3 length equals 14 residues. The CDR3 loop reads CASSEGTGYSPLHF. In DNA form, the CDR3 reads TGTGCCAGCAGTGAAGGGACAGGGTATTCACCCCTCCACTTT.

Concerning this clonotype itself: This may arise from a read error, as a much more abundant clone is one base away. The chain joins TRBV28 to TRBJ1-5; possible D gene TRBD1, 5 bases. The CDR3 has 13 amino acids. CDR1 and CDR2 (germline): MDHEN, SYDVKM. The CDR3 loop is CASSFTGRGPLHF. For the CDR3, the DNA is TGTGCCAGCAGTTTCACGGGGCGCGGGCCCCTGCATTTT.

This clonotype has ten or more counts. The chain links TRBV18 to TRBJ2-7; D is uncertain. Germline CDR1 is KGHSH and CDR2 is LQKENI. This CDR3 has 13 amino acids. The V and J ends lost 4 bases and 6 bases respectively, with 13 bases between them. Here the CDR3 reads CASSLGPESEQYF. Written as DNA, the CDR3 is TGTGCCAGCTCACTAGGGCCCGAGAGCGAGCAGTACTTC.

This clonotype was picked up one time. The chain joins TRBV4-1 to TRBJ1-1; D not resolved. The CDR3 totals 13 residues. Trimming shortened V by 4 bases and J by 8 bases, and 14 bases separated the two germline ends. Germline values: CDR1 MGHRA, CDR2 YSYEKL. The CDR3 sequence: CASSPEAADEAFF. The CDR3 coding sequence is TGCGCCAGCAGCCCAGAAGCGGCCGACGAAGCTTTCTTT.

This clonotype was observed a few times. The rearrangement uses TRBV4-1 and TRBJ2-2, with 12 bases lining up with TRBD2. The CDR3 consists of 16 residues. Germline V gene sequence: CDR1 MGHRA, CDR2 YSYEKL. The ends lost 5 bases at V and 7 bases at J; junction bases unmatched: 8. In DNA form, the CDR3 reads TGCGCCAGCAGCTTTCGGACTAGCGGGGATAGCGGGGAGCTGTTTTTT. It codes for CASSFRTSGDSGELFF.

This clonotype was seen a handful of times. The chain joins TRBV5-1 to TRBJ2-2; 9 nucleotides line up with TRBD1. The V and J ends lost 0 bases and 11 bases, in that order; junction bases with no gene match: 14. Germline V gene lookup returns CDR1 SGHRS and CDR2 YFSETQ. The CDR3 covers 17 residues. This CDR3 is CASSLAEDRGRRGELFF. CDR3 coding DNA: TGCGCCAGCAGCTTGGCCGAGGACAGGGGAAGAAGAGGAGAGCTGTTTTTT. The full variable domain, its missing parts supplied by reference TRBV5-1 and TRBJ2-2, is KAGVTQTPRYLIKTRGQQVTLSCSPISGHRSVSWYQQTPGQGLQFLFEYFSETQRNKGNFPGRFSGRQFSNSRSEMNVSTLELGDSALYLCASSLAEDRGRRGELFFGEGSRLTVL.

This clonotype showed up many times. The V and J genes are TRBV6-5 and TRBJ1-5, with a possible D match to TRBD1 (5 bases). The germline V gene encodes CDR1 MNHEY and CDR2 SVGAGI. V was shortened by 0 bases and J by 7 bases, with 10 bases between the two germline ends. The CDR3 is 14 amino acids. CDR3 loop: CASSYSRVKQPQHF. The CDR3 coding sequence is TGTGCCAGCAGTTACTCCAGGGTCAAGCAGCCCCAGCATTTT.

This clonotype was seen ten or more times. The chain has TRBV7-8 and TRBJ2-5, with 8 bases identical to TRBD2. The CDR3 contains 15 residues. The germline V gene has CDR1 SGHVS and CDR2 FQNEAQ. After removal of 5 bases from V and 4 bases from J, the junction contained 9 bases not matched to a gene. In nucleotides, the CDR3 is TGTGCCAGCAGCCCACCTGGTGCGGGGGGAGAGACCCAGTACTTC. This encodes CASSPPGAGGETQYF.

This clonotype turned up a few times. The chain couples TRBV24-1 to TRBJ2-5; 12 nucleotides agree with TRBD2. This CDR3 comprises 16 residues. V was clipped by 4 bases and J by 5 bases; unmatched bases: 7. CDR1 is KGHDR, CDR2 SFDVKD, per germline. The CDR3 nucleotides read TGTGCCACCAGTGAGCTCCGGACTAGCGGGACGGAGACCCAGTACTTC. Its protein is CATSELRTSGTETQYF.

This clonotype was recorded many times. The chain has TRBV6-1 and TRBJ1-2; no definite D call. The germline V and J ends were trimmed by 5 bases and 8 bases, with 15 bases remaining between them. This CDR3 has 13 amino acids. Per germline, CDR1 MNHNS and CDR2 SASEGT. The CDR3 protein is CASSRRALDGYTF. The CDR3 nucleotides are TGTGCCAGCAGTCGACGGGCTTTAGACGGCTACACCTTC.